This T cell receptor (beta chain) was captured by sequencing in a study of technical replicates of blood from several donors. Germline loops: CDR1 MNHEY, CDR2 SVGAGI. CDR3 length: 15 amino acids. V lost 7 bases, J lost 6 bases, and 10 bases stayed unmatched. This clone was seen once. Measured with immunoSEQ multiplex PCR; TCRdb has only the in-frame clones, and not every one. The sample includes some 87,000 clones, roughly 96% seen only once; the top ten take about 0.33%. This chain connects TRBV6-5 to TRBJ2-1; TRBD1 matches 9 bases. The receptor was derived from a human donor in good health. The sample was T cells isolated from PBMCs. The CDR3 DNA is TGTGCCAGCAATCTACGGACAGGGGCTATCAATGAGCAGTTCTTC. It encodes CASNLRTGAINEQFF.